These 7 T cell receptor beta chains were sequenced from one sample in a study of naive CD8 T cells in extremely preterm neonates. The assay was immunoSEQ multiplex PCR, and TCRdb's table has in-frame clones only and misses some. The repertoire holds 6,000 to 6,500 clones, with 95% to 99% as singletons. Without labor or membrane rupture, elective cesareans at about 35-43 weeks supplied term cord blood. The sample taken for sequencing was naive CD8+ T cells from cord blood. The receptor set was obtained from a newborn in good health.

V is TRBV14 and J is TRBJ1-1; D uncertain. Germline lookup yields CDR1 SGHDN and CDR2 FVKESK. The CDR3 length is 14 residues. The V end was cut by 1 base, the J end by 3 bases, with 9 bases between. The chain's CDR3 is CASSQVGQYTEAFF. CDR3 nucleotides: TGTGCCAGCAGCCAAGTTGGGCAGTACACTGAAGCTTTCTTT.

The chain uses TRBV4-3 and TRBJ1-2; D is uncertain. V lost 1 base and J 2 bases, leaving 8 bases between the germline ends. Germline CDR1 reads LGHNA; CDR2 reads YSLEER. The CDR3 is 14 amino acids. The CDR3 DNA reads as TGCGCCAGCAGCCAAGCTTCCGGGAACTATGGCTACACCTTC. Translating it yields CASSQASGNYGYTF.

This clone was recorded only once. The chain recombines TRBV19 with TRBJ2-3; D uncertain. Between the trimmed V and J ends, which lost 4 bases and 0 bases, there was a span of 8 bases. There are 14 residues in the CDR3. CDR1 is LNHDA, CDR2 SQIVND, per germline (reference sequence). The CDR3 is CASSNAGSTDTQYF. CDR3 sequence (DNA): TGTGCCAGTAGTAATGCAGGTAGCACAGATACGCAGTATTTT.

The chain is built from TRBV7-2 and TRBJ1-2, with 8 bases fitting TRBD1. From germline, CDR1 is SGHTA and CDR2 FQGNSA. There are 14 residues in the CDR3. Trimming at V came to 0 bases and at J to 7 bases, leaving 4 bases not matched to a gene. For the CDR3, the DNA is TGTGCCAGCAGCTTAGCGCAGGGGGCGAGTGGCTACACCTTC. Translating it yields CASSLAQGASGYTF.

On this clone: At one of its ends the junction is not consistent with the germline gene, which may arise from a read error. The chain recombines TRBV11-2 with TRBJ2-7; 8 bases are a match to TRBD1. The V gene's germline CDR1 is SGHAT and CDR2 FQNNGV. This CDR3 has 13 residues. Here the CDR3 DNA reads TGTGCCAGCAGCCTAGACAGGGGATACGAGCAGTACTTC. Residues: CASSLDRGYEQYF.

This chain uses TRBV19 with TRBJ2-1; 11 nucleotides agree with TRBD2. V shed 6 bases and J 2 bases; nucleotides not matched to a gene: 0. The germline CDR1 and CDR2 sequences are LNHDA and SQIVND (reference sequence). CDR3 size: 14 residues. CDR3 sequence: CASRLAGAYNEQFF. The CDR3 DNA sequence: TGTGCCAGTAGACTAGCGGGAGCCTACAATGAGCAGTTCTTC.

In this sample, this clone turned up once. V and J are TRBV19 and TRBJ2-1; D might be TRBD1 (7 bases). Trimming pared 5 bases from V and 7 bases from J, leaving 15 bases between. Germline CDR1 is LNHDA and CDR2 is SQIVND (reference sequence). The CDR3 spans 14 residues. CDR3 region: CASSPTGRMNEQFF. The CDR3 coding sequence is TGTGCCAGTAGTCCGACAGGGAGGATGAATGAGCAGTTCTTC.